This TCR beta chain was captured by sequencing in a study of blood T cell repertoires in COVID-19. Overall study context: T cells, B-cell-depleted T cells, or PBMCs provided the cDNA or gDNA that served as material.

In germline, CDR1 is SGHDT, CDR2 YYEEEE. The germline V and J ends were trimmed by 4 bases and 0 bases, with 4 bases remaining between them. This CDR3 comprises 13 residues. The table lists this clone with a count of one. Per the original data handling: For nucleated cells, counts were estimated from reference gene primer amplification. Here immunoSEQ multiplex PCR was the method, and the copy in TCRdb shows in-frame clones only, minus some. V, J and clone size were drawn from that table, and D and trimming were deduced from the DNA. This sample yields some 60,000 clones, of which roughly 89% are seen a single time; roughly 6.2% belongs to the top ten.

V is TRBV5-6 and J is TRBJ2-2; D unresolved. What was sequenced was peripheral blood. This sequence was found in a human donor in a cohort sampled during active COVID-19. The CDR3: CASSIANTGELFF. The CDR3 coding sequence is TGTGCCAGCAGCATCGCGAACACCGGGGAGCTGTTTTTT.